This T cell receptor beta chain originates from a study of shared clonotypes between healthy human individuals. Study in general: A donor's plate count was three for CD4 naive and three for CD4 memory; CD8 naive had two and CD8 memory one. Study conclusions and caveats: Clonotypes not shared had lower generation probabilities than those common to all four donors.

This CDR3 region has 14 residues. Germline V gives CDR1 SGHTA, CDR2 FQGNSA. Between the trimmed V and J ends, which lost 5 bases and 4 bases, there was a span of 13 bases. As for this clone: As yet, its antigen is unknown.

Donors, healthy HIV-negative adults, lacked recent acute infections or vaccinations. In replicate PCRs of sorted subsets, approximately 190 ng DNA, approximately 30,000 T cell genomes, was used. This table comes from immunoSEQ multiplex PCR, and its TCRdb copy is limited to in-frame clones, with some not included. The sample holds fewer than 3 million clones, under 95% seen once. What was sequenced was naive CD4+ T cells from PBMCs. The subset was: CD45RA+ positively selected. The chain links TRBV7-2 to TRBJ2-3; D gene uncertain. The TCR comes from a man between 18 and 35 years old in good health. Some clones in this sample may be carry-over from other donors' samples. CDR3 in amino acids: CASSPSRYPDTQYF. CDR3 DNA sequence: TGTGCCAGCAGCCCCTCCCGGTACCCAGATACGCAGTATTTT.